A selection of T cell receptor beta chains follows, all from one sample in a study of control samples from healthy donors and cancer patients. Assay used: immunoSEQ multiplex PCR; TCRdb lists only in-frame clones, some missing. The table records just over 150,000 clones, approximately 94% of them present only once. The source material was blood. All receptors derive from a woman aged 35 to 49 in good health. Both conserved end residues are part of each CDR3. Clone size is stated in some rows and not others, as once, few, many or a class when expanded.

v_call	j_call	clone_size	cdr3_aa
TRBV19	TRBJ1-6	once	CASSIRTGAYNSPLHF
TRBV5-4	TRBJ2-2	.	CASSLEASNTGELFF
TRBV19	TRBJ1-1	.	CASSLFPDTANTEAFF
TRBV4-3	TRBJ1-2	.	CASRVHDNRGDYTF
TRBV27	TRBJ1-5	few	CASSRYSNQPQHF
TRBV4-1	TRBJ1-4	.	CASSQGPLNEKLFF
TRBV7-9	TRBJ1-1	.	CASSLGTLMNTEAFF
TRBV6-6	TRBJ1-3	once	CASKRDRGEGNTIYF
TRBV11-3	TRBJ2-3	.	CASSPGWRGFNTQYF
TRBV6-1	TRBJ2-2	.	CASSDRDTPYTGELFF
TRBV5-6	TRBJ2-2	.	CASSLGTGGWNTGELFF
TRBV5-5	TRBJ2-5	.	CASSPQRDRGLKTQYF
TRBV7-2	TRBJ1-6	.	CASSFRDRGSPLHF
TRBV7-2	TRBJ1-2	.	CASRPPGSVNNYGYTF
TRBV5-5	TRBJ1-2	.	CASSLQGGNYGYTF
TRBV5-1	TRBJ1-6	few	CASSLADRNNSPLHF
TRBV7-8	TRBJ2-2	.	CASSLTTGSNTGELFF
TRBV10-2	TRBJ1-1	.	CASNTGGESAEAFF
TRBV19	TRBJ1-2	.	CASSKPLGQSLAGYTF
TRBV19	TRBJ2-7	.	CASSPAGGKDEQYF
TRBV27	TRBJ1-1	.	CASSNRGHITEAFF
TRBV30	TRBJ1-5	.	CAWSVSRDSLYSNQPQHF
TRBV10-3	TRBJ2-7	.	CAISAERYEQYF
TRBV20-1	TRBJ2-7	.	CSASPQRGTYEQYF
TRBV18	TRBJ1-2	once	CASSTQTVPYGYTF
TRBV4-1	TRBJ2-2	.	CASGRTLSNTGELFF
TRBV2	TRBJ1-1	.	CASSHGTENTEAFF
TRBV7-9	TRBJ1-3	.	CASSEGGFSPGGNTIYF
TRBV10-3	TRBJ1-1	.	CAIRKTGTVNTEAFF
TRBV30	TRBJ2-7	.	CAWSRGDNTYEQYF
TRBV6-5	TRBJ1-5	.	CASSYLQGNQPQHF
TRBV6-2/TRBV6-3	TRBJ1-1	.	CASSKRDRGKVTEAFF
TRBV9	TRBJ1-6	.	CASSPRGDNSPLHF
TRBV5-1	TRBJ1-1	.	CASSWRQGNTEAFF
TRBV7-8	TRBJ2-7	.	CASSLEFYEQYF
TRBV5-1	TRBJ2-5	.	CASSLQGGQETQYF
TRBV7-2	TRBJ2-2	.	CASRPGPNTGELFF
TRBV5-6	TRBJ2-2	.	CASRKEGTGHTGELFF
TRBV19	TRBJ1-5	.	CASSIDLAGISNQPQHF
TRBV21-1	TRBJ1-6	.	CASRLDRWTGFWANSPLHF
TRBV13	TRBJ1-5	.	CASSLGPPRRGNQPQHF
TRBV5-1	TRBJ2-7	.	CASSLSTPSYEQYF
TRBV10-3	TRBJ2-2	.	CAISEIGRGTGGSGELFF
TRBV4-3	TRBJ2-1	.	CASSQDRYLGDYNEQFF